This TCR beta chain was sequenced during a study of cytomegalovirus exposure and HLA in healthy donors. About the study: Around 76% of several hundred genotyped donors fell in the Caucasian-associated ancestry cluster. Notes on the study in general: Follow-up analysis found HLA locus-dependent TCR association rates, highest for DRB1 and lowest for HLA-C. Most likely, a cluster of highly shared sequence variants arose as a sequencing artifact. More clonal expansion characterized HLA-associated TCR beta chains than equally common others in a later analysis.

On this clone: Its specificity is not known. One end of the junction does not line up with germline, which may come from a read error.

Germline-derived CDR1 and CDR2 are SEHNR and FQNEAQ (reference sequence). This CDR3 has 17 amino acids. PCR involved 60 Vbeta and 13 Jbeta primers. TCRdb's copy holds only in-frame clones and misses some; the assay was immunoSEQ multiplex PCR. The repertoire consists of 150,000 to 200,000 clones, with less than 85% occurring once and the leading ten covering 1%. The specimen was PBMCs. The source is a boy aged 2 to 10 in good health and CMV-seronegative. The chain links TRBV7-9 to TRBJ2-1; TRBD2 agrees at 9 bases. This CDR3 reads CSSSLDQREDSYNEQFF. The CDR3 bases are TGTTCCAGCAGCTTAGATCAGCGGGAGGACTCCTACAATGAGCAGTTCTTC.